This paragraph covers one T cell receptor beta chain sequence. Its antigen is undetermined. This specimen comes from a study of cytomegalovirus exposure and HLA in healthy donors. Whole-study results and caveats: Being indistinguishable, some V segments were excluded, TRBV6-2 and TRBV6-3 among them. Accurate prediction of most subjects' HLA-A and HLA-B alleles from TCR beta sequences was reported. TCR beta chains numbering more than 150 were designated cytomegalovirus-associated.

PCR employed 60 Vbeta and 13 Jbeta primers. The data were produced by immunoSEQ multiplex PCR, yet TCRdb's version contains in-frame clones alone and is incomplete. Of 200,000 to 250,000 clones listed, around four fifths are singletons. Donors counted as nominally healthy when sampled, yet unrecorded immune exposures were likely. Germline CDR1 reads SEHNR; CDR2 reads FQNEAQ (reference sequence). The CDR3 runs 17 residues. With 5 bases clipped from V and 4 bases from J, the junction kept 9 bases outside the gene matches. Source material: PBMCs. The clonotype originates from a boy between 2 and 10 years old in good health and CMV-seronegative. The V and J genes are TRBV7-9 and TRBJ2-6; 9 bases are shared with TRBD1. This CDR3 reads CASSTGTGSRGANVLTF. DNA for the CDR3: TGTGCCAGCAGCACAGGGACAGGGTCGAGGGGGGCCAACGTCCTGACTTTC.